A selection of T cell receptor beta chains follows, all from one sample in a study of shared clonotypes between healthy human individuals. Assay used: immunoSEQ multiplex PCR; TCRdb lists only in-frame clones, some missing. Of fewer than 850,000 clones listed, 90% were seen once; the top ten hold roughly 36%. What was sequenced was memory CD8+ T cells from PBMCs. Receptor source: a man aged 18-30 years in good health. Some clones in this sample may be carry-over from other donors' samples. CDR3s include the opening cysteine and the closing phenylalanine or tryptophan. D genes are given only for firm matches. The size field is filled for only some rows; it gives once, few, many or a size class.

J	size	V	D	DNA	CDR3
TRBJ2-7	-	TRBV7-9	-	TGTGCCAGCAGCTTAGAGGGGGGGCCAACCTACGAGCAGTACTTC	CASSLEGGPTYEQYF
TRBJ1-1	-	TRBV28	-	TGTGCCAGCAGTTTAATTCGTATCGGGGATGAAGCTTTCTTT	CASSLIRIGDEAFF
TRBJ1-2	-	TRBV6-5	-	TGTGCCAGCAGCCCCAGCTCCCCGTTCTATGGCTACACCTTC	CASSPSSPFYGYTF
TRBJ2-7	-	TRBV5-1	TRBD1	TGCGCCAGCAGCTTGGGGACAGGGAGCTCCTACGAGCAGTACTTC	CASSLGTGSSYEQYF
TRBJ2-1	-	TRBV27	-	TGTGCCAGCACCCCCTTCCTGACTAGCTCCTACAATGAGCAGTTCTTC	CASTPFLTSSYNEQFF
TRBJ2-7	-	TRBV7-9	-	TGTGCCATCGAGCGCCCCCAGGAGTTCTCCTACGAGCAGTACTTC	CAIERPQEFSYEQYF
TRBJ2-1	-	TRBV9	-	TGTGCCAGCAGCGTAGGGGATAGCAACTACAATGAGCAGTTCTTC	CASSVGDSNYNEQFF
TRBJ2-7	-	TRBV27	-	TGTGCCAGCAGTTTATACAGTTCCTACGAGCAGTACTTC	CASSLYSSYEQYF
TRBJ2-3	-	TRBV13	-	TGTGCCAGCAGCTCCTCCCGGGGACCGCGAAAGGTCACAGATACGCAGTATTTT	CASSSSRGPRKVTDTQYF
TRBJ2-7	-	TRBV5-1	-	TGCGCCAGCAGCTTGAGAGGGGGTCCCTACGAGCAGTACTTC	CASSLRGGPYEQYF
TRBJ2-1	-	TRBV10-1	TRBD2	TGCGCCAGCAGCGAAGGGCCAGCGGGGAGCTACAATGAGCAGTTCTTC	CASSEGPAGSYNEQFF
TRBJ1-2	-	TRBV4-1	-	TGCGCCAGCAGCCAAGGCGGGTTCGCATCAGGTGGCTACACCTTC	CASSQGGFASGGYTF
TRBJ2-5	once	TRBV7-9	-	TGTGCCAGCAGCTTCAAACCAGGAGTCCCCAAAAAAGAAGAGACCCAGTACTTC	CASSFKPGVPKKEETQYF
TRBJ1-1	-	TRBV28	-	TGTGCCAGCAGTCCCACAGCTAATGAAGCCACTGAAGCTTTCTTT	CASSPTANEATEAFF
TRBJ2-1	-	TRBV7-3	TRBD2	TGTGCCAGCAGTCTAGCGGGAAACTCCTACAATGAGCAGTTCTTC	CASSLAGNSYNEQFF
TRBJ2-7	-	TRBV6-5	-	TGTGCCAGCACCCCCGGTGATGGCGAGCAGTACTTC	CASTPGDGEQYF
TRBJ1-1	-	TRBV7-9	-	TGTGCCAGCAGCCGGGTTGGTAGGGTGGAAGCTTTCTTT	CASSRVGRVEAFF
TRBJ1-1	-	TRBV27	-	TGTGCCAGCAGTTTATCGTGGGGGCAGGGGAGCACTGAAGCTTTCTTT	CASSLSWGQGSTEAFF
TRBJ2-1	-	TRBV29-1	TRBD2	TGCAGCGCAGTTGGGGGGGGATCGTACTCCTACAATGAGCAGTTCTTC	CSAVGGGSYSYNEQFF
TRBJ2-2	once	TRBV11-2	TRBD2	TGTGCCAGCAGCCTACTAGCGGGAGGCGCCGGGGAGCTGTTTTTT	CASSLLAGGAGELFF
TRBJ2-2	-	TRBV6-1	TRBD2	TGTGCCAGCAGTGAAGGGACTAGCGGGGGCACCGGGGAGCTGTTTTTT	CASSEGTSGGTGELFF
TRBJ2-7	-	TRBV10-3	TRBD2	TGTGCCATCACCGAGGGTAGCGGGGCACACTCCTACGAGCAGTACTTC	CAITEGSGAHSYEQYF
TRBJ2-7	-	TRBV28	-	TGTGCCAGCAGCCCGAGCTACTACGAGCAGTACTTC	CASSPSYYEQYF
TRBJ2-5	-	TRBV9	TRBD2	TGTGCCAGCAGTTGGAGCGGGAATGGGGAGACCCAGTACTTC	CASSWSGNGETQYF
TRBJ1-5	-	TRBV19	-	TGTGCCAGTAGTTCTTATTTGACCTTACGGGGAACAAATCAGCCCCAGCATTTT	CASSSYLTLRGTNQPQHF
TRBJ2-3	-	TRBV13	TRBD2	TGTGCCAGCAGCTCGGGACTAGCGGGATGGTCCACAGATACGCAGTATTTT	CASSSGLAGWSTDTQYF
TRBJ1-2	-	TRBV19	-	TGTGCCAGTAGCTGGACACTGATCGCTGATAACTATGGCTACACCTTC	CASSWTLIADNYGYTF
TRBJ1-1	-	TRBV5-1	-	TGCGCCAGCAGCTTGGAACCCCAAGGAAGGACTGAAGCTTTCTTT	CASSLEPQGRTEAFF
TRBJ2-7	-	TRBV28	-	TGTGCCAGCAGTTTAAGGTCTTATAGCTCCTACGAGCAGTACTTC	CASSLRSYSSYEQYF
TRBJ2-3	once	TRBV27	-	TGTGCCAGCAGCCTGGCCCGGGGCGCAGATACGCAGTATTTT	CASSLARGADTQYF
TRBJ2-6	-	TRBV27	TRBD1	TGTGCCAGCAGTTTAGAGGGGGCGTTATCCGGGGCCAACGTCCTGACTTTC	CASSLEGALSGANVLTF
TRBJ2-7	-	TRBV2	-	TGTGCCAGCAGCGCGGACTTCTCCTACGAGCAGTACTTC	CASSADFSYEQYF
TRBJ2-2	-	TRBV15	-	TGTGCCACCTCACCGATCGGGGCGAACACCGGGGAGCTGTTTTTT	CATSPIGANTGELFF
TRBJ2-7	-	TRBV28	TRBD1	TGTGCCAGCAGTGCGGACAGGGGGCGTTACGAGCAGTACTTC	CASSADRGRYEQYF
TRBJ2-7	-	TRBV19	-	TGTGCCAGTAGAGGAGGTGGAGGCTACGAGCAGTACTTC	CASRGGGGYEQYF
TRBJ2-7	-	TRBV6-1	-	TGTGCCAGCAGCGCCGGGACTCCCTACGAGCAGTACTTC	CASSAGTPYEQYF
TRBJ2-7	-	TRBV23-1	TRBD1	TGCGCCAGCAGTCAATGGACAGGGCCAGACGAGCAGTACTTC	CASSQWTGPDEQYF
TRBJ2-7	-	TRBV28	TRBD2	TGTGCCAGCAGTTTGGAGCGGGAGTCCTACGAGCAGTACTTC	CASSLERESYEQYF
TRBJ1-5	-	TRBV2	-	TGTGCCAGCAGTGAAGAGGGGAGGGCCAATCAGCCCCAGCATTTT	CASSEEGRANQPQHF
TRBJ1-1	-	TRBV19	-	TGTGCCAGTAGTTCCTCCACAGGTCTTGTTGGAGCTTTCTTT	CASSSSTGLVGAFF
TRBJ1-5	-	TRBV27	TRBD1	TGTGCCAGCAGCGAGACCGGGACAGCTGCTTATAGCAATCAGCCCCAGCATTTT	CASSETGTAAYSNQPQHF
TRBJ1-1	-	TRBV5-6	-	TGTGCCAGCAGAGGGATGGCCAACGGGGGCACTGAAGCTTTCTTT	CASRGMANGGTEAFF
TRBJ1-1	once	TRBV5-6	-	TGTGCCAGCAGCTACCTGGGGGACGGCACTGAAGCTTTCTTT	CASSYLGDGTEAFF
TRBJ2-5	-	TRBV19	TRBD2	TGTGCCAGTAGTCCCCGAGCGGGAGGGCCGCGGGAGACCCAGTACTTC	CASSPRAGGPRETQYF
TRBJ2-7	once	TRBV28	-	TGTGCCAGCAGCCCTGATGGGTTGTACGAGCAGTACTTC	CASSPDGLYEQYF